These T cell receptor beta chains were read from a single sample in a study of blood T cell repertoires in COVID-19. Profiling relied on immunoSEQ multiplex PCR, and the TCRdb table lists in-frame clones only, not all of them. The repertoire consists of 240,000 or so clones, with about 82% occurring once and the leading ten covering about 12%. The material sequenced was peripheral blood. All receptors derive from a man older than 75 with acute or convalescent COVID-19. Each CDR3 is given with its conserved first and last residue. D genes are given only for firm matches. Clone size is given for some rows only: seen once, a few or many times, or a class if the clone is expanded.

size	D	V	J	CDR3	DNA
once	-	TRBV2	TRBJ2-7	CASSDTIYEQYF	TGTGCCAGTTCGGACACGATCTACGAGCAGTACTTC
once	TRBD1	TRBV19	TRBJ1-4	CASRGQGVEKLFF	TGTGCCAGTAGGGGCCAGGGGGTCGAAAAACTGTTTTTT
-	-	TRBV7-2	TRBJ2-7	CASSLPLYEQYF	TGTGCCAGCAGCTTACCGTTATACGAGCAGTACTTC
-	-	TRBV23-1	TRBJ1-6	CASSRDRRLSLHF	TGCGCCAGCAGTCGAGACAGGAGGTTATCCCTCCACTTT
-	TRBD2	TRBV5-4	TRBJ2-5	CASSREVQETQYF	TGTGCCAGCAGCCGGGAGGTCCAAGAGACCCAGTACTTC
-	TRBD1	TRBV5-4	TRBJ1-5	CASSLQGANGNQPQHF	TGTGCCAGCAGCTTACAGGGGGCGAATGGCAATCAGCCCCAGCATTTT
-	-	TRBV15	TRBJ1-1	CATSRLFETGNTEAFF	TGTGCCACCAGCAGACTATTCGAGACGGGAAACACTGAAGCTTTCTTT
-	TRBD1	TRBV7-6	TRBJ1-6	CASSLVEQGNSPLHF	TGTGCCAGCAGCTTAGTTGAACAGGGGAATTCACCCCTCCACTTT
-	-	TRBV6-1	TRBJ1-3	CASSESTGSGNTIYF	TGTGCCAGCAGTGAATCTACAGGGTCTGGAAACACCATATATTTT
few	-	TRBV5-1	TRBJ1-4	CASSTGTTTNEKLFF	TGCGCCAGCAGCACAGGGACAACAACTAATGAAAAACTGTTTTTT
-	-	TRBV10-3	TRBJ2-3	CAISDSLAPDTQYF	TGTGCCATCAGTGACTCTTTAGCACCCGATACGCAGTATTTT
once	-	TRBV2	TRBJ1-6	CASGRDISPLHF	TGTGCCAGCGGACGGGACATTTCACCCCTCCACTTT
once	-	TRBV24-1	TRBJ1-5	CATSPPGMSNQPQHF	TGTGCCACCAGTCCGCCGGGGATGAGCAATCAGCCCCAGCATTTT
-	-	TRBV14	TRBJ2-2	CASSQPGVMDTGELFF	TGTGCCAGCAGCCAACCAGGGGTTATGGACACCGGGGAGCTGTTTTTT
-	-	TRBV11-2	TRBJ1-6	CASSHNRDTSNWNSPLHF	TGTGCCAGCAGCCACAATAGGGACACGTCTAATTGGAATTCACCCCTCCACTTT
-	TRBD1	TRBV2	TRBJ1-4	CASSLGQGNEKLFF	TGTGCCAGCAGCCTGGGACAGGGGAATGAAAAACTGTTTTTT
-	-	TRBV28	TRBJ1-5	CASSFMNQPQHF	TGTGCCAGCAGTTTCATGAATCAGCCCCAGCATTTT
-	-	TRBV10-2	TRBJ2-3	CASRNTIADTQYF	TGCGCCAGCAGGAACACTATAGCGGATACGCAGTATTTT
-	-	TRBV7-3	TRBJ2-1	CASSLISGRGYNEQFF	TGTGCCAGCAGCTTAATCTCGGGGAGGGGGTACAATGAGCAGTTCTTC
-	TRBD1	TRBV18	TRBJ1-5	CASSPPGTAYQPQHF	TGTGCCAGCTCACCGCCCGGGACAGCCTATCAGCCCCAGCATTTT
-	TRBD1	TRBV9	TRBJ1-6	CASSGGQVNSPLHF	TGTGCCAGCAGCGGAGGACAGGTTAATTCACCCCTCCACTTT
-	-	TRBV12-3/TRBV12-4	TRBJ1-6	CASSLGESSPLHF	TGTGCCAGCAGTTTAGGAGAAAGTTCACCCCTCCACTTT
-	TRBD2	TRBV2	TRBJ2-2	CARESGRGTGELFF	TGTGCCAGGGAGTCAGGGCGGGGGACCGGGGAGCTGTTTTTT
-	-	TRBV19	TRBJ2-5	CASRRQETQYF	TGTGCCAGTAGGAGACAAGAGACCCAGTACTTC
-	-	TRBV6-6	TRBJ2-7	CASRTAGMYEQYF	TGTGCCAGCAGGACCGCAGGGATGTACGAGCAGTACTTC
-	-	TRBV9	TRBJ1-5	CASSVDGEQPQHF	TGTGCCAGCAGCGTAGACGGGGAACAGCCCCAGCATTTT
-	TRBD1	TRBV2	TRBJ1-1	CASSSTGGWNTEAFF	TGTGCCAGCAGTTCCACAGGGGGCTGGAACACTGAAGCTTTCTTT
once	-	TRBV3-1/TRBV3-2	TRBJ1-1	CASTGEMNTEAFF	TGTGCCAGCACGGGGGAAATGAACACTGAAGCTTTCTTT
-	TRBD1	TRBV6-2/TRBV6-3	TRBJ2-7	CASSYSRDRAYEQYF	TGTGCCAGCAGTTACTCGAGGGACAGGGCCTACGAGCAGTACTTC